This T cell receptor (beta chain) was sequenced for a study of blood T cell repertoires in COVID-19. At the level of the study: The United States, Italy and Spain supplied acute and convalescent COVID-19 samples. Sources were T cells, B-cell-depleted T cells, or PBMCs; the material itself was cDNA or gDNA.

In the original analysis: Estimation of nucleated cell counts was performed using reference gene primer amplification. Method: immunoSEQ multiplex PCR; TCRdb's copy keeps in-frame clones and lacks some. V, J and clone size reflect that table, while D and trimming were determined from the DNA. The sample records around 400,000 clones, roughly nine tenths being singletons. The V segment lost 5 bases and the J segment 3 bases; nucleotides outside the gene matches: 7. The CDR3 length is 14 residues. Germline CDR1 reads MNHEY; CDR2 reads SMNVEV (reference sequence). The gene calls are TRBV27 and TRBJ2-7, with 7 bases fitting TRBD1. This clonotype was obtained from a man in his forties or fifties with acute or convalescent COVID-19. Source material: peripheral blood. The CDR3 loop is CASSPDRVGYEQYF. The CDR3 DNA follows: TGTGCCAGCAGTCCCGACAGGGTGGGCTACGAGCAGTACTTC.